This TCR beta chain was identified during a study of cytotoxic CD8 clonotypes in ibrutinib-treated CLL. Study as a whole: Fewer than 13 relapsed/refractory, roughly 15 treatment-naive; some 18 IGHV unmutated. Overall, around 25 responses were partial and 2 complete; following median about 69 months, 14 patients stayed remitted and roughly twelve progressed.

Germline CDR1 reads SNHLY; CDR2 reads FYNNEI. This CDR3 spans 15 amino acids. V gave up 6 bases and J gave up 10 bases; unmatched junction bases: 13. As concerns this clone: Its antigen is still unknown.

Study-level findings and limits: Public clonotypes, an uncommon group, contracted or remained stable on treatment. Clonality measured at baseline exceeded age-matched healthy donors, tracking circulating CD8+ T-cell counts.

Assay: immunoSEQ multiplex PCR; the TCRdb copy retains only in-frame clones and omits some. This table has over 100,000 clones, about 50% appearing once. This chain joins TRBV2 and TRBJ2-1; 9 bases map to TRBD1. Material: PBMCs, obtained after 24 months of ibrutinib treatment. The origin of this receptor is a human donor with chronic lymphocytic leukemia. CDR3 loop: CASRTGGTGPSEQFF. The CDR3 nucleotides are TGTGCCAGCAGAACTGGCGGGACAGGGCCCAGCGAGCAGTTCTTC.